Following are 25 T cell receptor beta chains from one sample sequenced in a study of identical twins listed by TCRdb under 2016. The protocol used for the library was 5' RACE. Reads for this sample came from an Illumina HiSeq 2000. In-frame beta chains were kept once TCRdb had trimmed the public reads at Q25 with fastp and called clones with MiXCR. All rows with the same CDR3 protein become a single entry with the most common DNA and genes. The sample table holds roughly 570,000 distinct CDR3 sequences, of which approximately 10% were seen once. The ten top clones hold roughly 3% of the sample. These data were also reused for a study on yellow fever vaccine responses in identical twins.

Sequenced input: PBMCs. The receptors derive from a woman aged 18-29 years in good health.

This clonotype turned up a few times. The V call is TRBV28, the J call TRBJ2-6; no reliable D call. CDR1 is MDHEN, CDR2 SYDVKM, per germline. V lost 7 bases, J lost 0 bases, and 10 bases lay in between. The CDR3 has 15 amino acids. DNA for the CDR3: TGTGCCAGCAAGGCCGTAACCTCTGGGGCCAACGTCCTGACTTTC. It translates to CASKAVTSGANVLTF.

With regard to this clonotype: The germline gene is not matched at one end of the junction; a read error may be the cause. CDR3 in DNA: TGCTGTGCTTTACTAGCGGGGGGGTCGAGTACCGGGGAGCTGTTTTTT. Amino acids: CCALLAGGSSTGELFF. The rearrangement joins TRBV20-1 to TRBJ2-2, with 13 nucleotides matching TRBD2. Germline CDR1 and CDR2: DFQATT and SNEGSKA (reference sequence). The CDR3 extends over 16 amino acids.

In its sample, this clonotype was seen a few times. Sequence at one end of the junction differs from germline and may be a read error. The rearrangement joins TRBV7-6 to TRBJ1-5; D is perhaps TRBD1 (5 bases). This CDR3 region has 14 residues. In germline, CDR1 is SGHVS, CDR2 FNYEAQ. CDR3 loop: CASSLGGVLQPQHF. For the CDR3, the DNA is TGTGCCAGCAGCCTGGGGGGGGTGTTACAGCCCCAACATTTT.

This clonotype was recorded many times. The chain couples TRBV27 to TRBJ2-7; unclear D gene. Trimming stripped 7 bases from V and 0 bases from J, with 13 bases between. This CDR3 region has 14 residues. Germline loops: CDR1 MNHEY, CDR2 SMNVEV (reference sequence). In DNA, the CDR3 is TGTGCCAGCAAGAACCCATCGAGCTCCTACGAGCAGTACTTC. It codes for CASKNPSSSYEQYF.

The genes are TRBV21-1 and TRBJ2-7; the table's D call, TRBD1, was not checked against the DNA. TRBV21-1 is flagged as a pseudogene. This CDR3 contains 15 residues. CDR3 loop: CASSKRTGSVHEQYF. The DNA for the CDR3 is TGTGCCAGCAGCAAAAGAACAGGGTCCGTCCACGAGCAGTACTTC.

The chain uses TRBV18 and TRBJ2-7, with D possibly being TRBD1 (5 bases). This CDR3 is built from 18 residues. The V gene lost 3 bases and the J gene lost 2 bases, with 23 bases spanning the gap. Germline V CDR1 and CDR2: KGHSH, LQKENI. In DNA, the CDR3 is TGTGCCAGCTCACCGATCGGGCAAGGGCAGGGTCGAGCCTACGAGCAGTACTTC. This translates into CASSPIGQGQGRAYEQYF.

At least ten counts were recorded for this clonotype. The J gene is TRBJ2-7, the V gene TRBV29-1; no clear D gene. CDR1 is SQVTM, CDR2 ANQGSEA, per germline. V was trimmed by 3 bases and J by 2 bases, leaving 8 bases between them. There are 12 residues in the CDR3. The CDR3 loop is CSVDLGTYEQYF. The CDR3 DNA is TGCAGCGTTGATCTGGGTACCTACGAGCAGTACTTC.

This clonotype was counted a few times. This sequence joins TRBV7-2 and TRBJ1-4, with D hard to call. This CDR3 contains 15 residues. Germline CDR1 and CDR2: SGHTA and FQGNSA. Trimming shortened V by 3 bases and J by 5 bases, and 13 bases separated the two germline ends. CDR3 coding DNA: TGTGCCAGCAGCTTCGGTAGGACGGACAATGAAAAACTGTTTTTT. Encoded protein: CASSFGRTDNEKLFF.

The chain combines TRBV9 with TRBJ2-1; TRBD2 is a possible D gene (6 bases). This CDR3 is 18 amino acids long. Trimming cost V 0 bases and J 6 bases, with 22 bases left between them. Germline assignment: CDR1 SGDLS and CDR2 YYNGEE. The CDR3 loop reads CASSVEGGREAWFNEQFF. CDR3 nucleotide sequence: TGTGCCAGCAGCGTAGAAGGTGGGCGGGAAGCTTGGTTCAATGAGCAGTTCTTC.

The sample holds a few counts of this clonotype. The J gene is TRBJ1-1, the V gene TRBV12-3 or TRBV12-4; D unclear. Trimming removed 1 base at V and 2 bases at J, with 11 bases between. This CDR3 is built from 15 residues. In nucleotides, the CDR3 is TGTGCCAGCAGTTTAGGAAGCGCTGTAAACACTGAAGCTTTCTTT. Encoded protein: CASSLGSAVNTEAFF.

The chain recombines TRBV7-3 with TRBJ2-1; TRBD1 matches 8 bases. The CDR3 totals 13 residues. V was clipped by 8 bases and J by 7 bases; unmatched bases: 7. Germline V gene sequence: CDR1 SGHTA, CDR2 FQGTGA. CDR3 loop: CASCQGAGNEQFF. The CDR3 coding sequence is TGTGCCAGCTGTCAGGGGGCCGGGAATGAGCAGTTCTTC.

In this sample, this clonotype turned up once. The J gene is TRBJ2-7, the V gene TRBV9; 9 nucleotides match TRBD2. The CDR3 runs to 15 residues. Per germline, CDR1 SGDLS and CDR2 YYNGEE. The V and J ends lost 3 bases and 5 bases, in that order; junction bases with no gene match: 9. Written as DNA, the CDR3 is TGTGCCAGCAGCGGGGGGACTAGCAGTTCCCACGAGCAGTACTTC. Amino acids: CASSGGTSSSHEQYF. Supplemented by reference TRBV9 and TRBJ2-7, the full variable domain reads DSGVTQTPKHLITATGQRVTLRCSPRSGDLSVYWYQQSLDQGLQFLIQYYNGEERAKGNILERFSAQQFPDLHSELNLSSLELGDSALYFCASSGGTSSSHEQYFGPGTRLTVT.

This chain connects TRBV28 to TRBJ2-3; TRBD1 aligns across 9 bases. J gave up 5 bases and V 6 bases, and 9 bases lay outside the gene matches. The CDR3 consists of 15 residues. Per germline, CDR1 MDHEN and CDR2 SYDVKM. The CDR3 protein is CASSERTGGKDTQYF. The CDR3 DNA is TGTGCCAGCAGCGAAAGAACAGGGGGCAAAGATACGCAGTATTTT. Full variable domain (remainder filled in from reference TRBV28 and TRBJ2-3): DVKVTQSSRYLVKRTGEKVFLECVQDMDHENMFWYRQDPGLGLRLIYFSYDVKMKEKGDIPEGYSVSREKKERFSLILESASTNQTSMYLCASSERTGGKDTQYFGPGTRLTVL.

The chain has TRBV29-1 and TRBJ2-7; tentative D call: TRBD1 (7 bases). This CDR3 has 13 amino acids. Trimming left V 6 bases short and J 1 base short, with 13 bases between. Germline CDR1 SQVTM, CDR2 ANQGSEA. The CDR3 sequence is CSVKQGTSYEQYF. The CDR3 nucleotides read TGCAGCGTGAAACAGGGGACTTCCTACGAGCAGTACTTC.

This clonotype was picked up many times. Here the CDR3 reads CASSQGSGTVNEKLFF. DNA for the CDR3: TGCGCCAGCAGCCAGGGATCCGGGACAGTTAATGAAAAACTGTTTTTT. The gene calls are TRBV4-3 and TRBJ1-4; 7 bases fit TRBD1. The CDR3 totals 16 residues. V shed 3 bases and J 4 bases; nucleotides not matched to a gene: 8. Germline V CDR1 and CDR2: LGHNA, YSLEER.

This clonotype was found a few times. The CDR3 nucleotides are TGTGCCAGCACCCCGTGGGGGGCTGAAAAACTGTTTTTT. It translates to CASTPWGAEKLFF. This chain joins TRBV28 and TRBJ1-4, with D tentatively TRBD1 (6 bases). With 7 bases removed from V and 7 bases from J, the gap between germline ends came to 13 bases. This CDR3 is built from 13 residues. The V gene's germline CDR1 is MDHEN and CDR2 SYDVKM.

This clonotype was seen once. The gene calls are TRBV7-6 and TRBJ2-7; 11 bases align to TRBD2. The germline CDR1 and CDR2 sequences are SGHVS and FNYEAQ. The CDR3 is 16 residues long. Germline trimming cut 2 bases from V and 2 bases from J; bases unmatched to any gene: 5. As DNA, the CDR3 is TGTGCCAGCAGCTTACTAGCGGGGGGCCAAGCCTACGAGCAGTACTTC. Its protein is CASSLLAGGQAYEQYF. Together with reference TRBV7-6 and TRBJ2-7, the CDR3 gives the full variable domain: GAGVSQSPRYKVTKRGQDVALRCDPISGHVSLYWYRQALGQGPEFLTYFNYEAQQDKSGLPNDRFSAERPEGSISTLTIQRTEQRDSAMYRCASSLLAGGQAYEQYFGPGTRLTVT.

In this sample, this clonotype turned up once. The rearrangement uses TRBV11-3 and TRBJ2-5; D gene unclear. The CDR3 has 13 residues. From germline, CDR1 is SGHNT and CDR2 YENEEA. V was clipped by 0 bases and J by 2 bases, with 4 bases between them. The CDR3 nucleotides read TGTGCCAGCAGCTTAGACGGGCAAGAGACCCAGTACTTC. It codes for CASSLDGQETQYF.

There are many counts of this clonotype. The chain joins TRBV7-2 to TRBJ2-1, with 11 bases matching TRBD2. The trim removed 5 bases at V and 3 bases at J, leaving 3 bases unmatched. CDR1 is SGHTA, CDR2 FQGNSA, per germline. This CDR3 is built from 15 residues. CDR3 nucleotide sequence: TGTGCCAGCAGCCTTAGCGGGAGGGGCTACAATGAGCAGTTCTTC. Translating it yields CASSLSGRGYNEQFF.

This clonotype appeared a few times. The rearrangement links TRBV5-1 to TRBJ2-3, with 7 bases lining up with TRBD1. The CDR3 runs to 15 residues. Trimming took 2 bases from V and 5 from J; bases not matched to a gene: 8. Germline values: CDR1 SGHRS, CDR2 YFSETQ. CDR3 bases: TGCGCCAGCAGCTTACCACAGGGGAGTGGAGATACGCAGTATTTT. It codes for CASSLPQGSGDTQYF.

This rearrangement joins TRBV1 to TRBJ2-1; the D call of TRBD2 is as the table states it, not checked on the DNA. TRBV1 is flagged as a pseudogene. CDR3 size: 19 residues. This CDR3 reads CTSSQDPPARWGSYNEQFF. The CDR3 region has the DNA TGCACCAGCAGCCAAGATCCACCAGCTAGATGGGGCTCCTACAATGAGCAGTTCTTC.

Comment on this clonotype: A much larger clonotype is one base distant, so this may be a read error. This rearrangement joins TRBV24-1 to TRBJ2-1; possible D gene TRBD1, 6 bases. The germline CDR1 and CDR2 sequences are KGHDR and SFDVKD. V dropped 9 bases and J dropped 11 bases, with 19 bases sitting between them. The CDR3 spans 13 residues. The chain's CDR3 is CATWAAGENKQFF. Here the CDR3 DNA reads TGTGCCACCTGGGCCGCAGGGGAGAATAAGCAGTTCTTC.

The chain employs TRBV15 and TRBJ2-1, with TRBD2 matching 7 bases. Germline CDR1 is LNHNV and CDR2 is YYDKDF (reference sequence). There are 17 residues in the CDR3. J lost 8 bases, V lost 1 base, and 14 bases had no gene match. The CDR3 is CATSRVGSGPRGDEQFF. In DNA, the CDR3 is TGTGCCACCAGCAGAGTAGGTTCAGGACCACGGGGGGATGAGCAGTTCTTC.

The rearrangement joins TRBV11-2 to TRBJ2-7; D is unclear. Between the trimmed V and J ends, which lost 0 bases and 4 bases, there was a span of 7 bases. CDR3 length equals 13 residues. The germline CDR1 and CDR2 sequences are SGHAT and FQNNGV. The CDR3 bases are TGTGCCAGCAGCTTAGAACACTTTTACGAGCAGTACTTC. Amino acids: CASSLEHFYEQYF.

This sequence joins TRBV3-1 and TRBJ2-3; D call uncertain. Trimming removed 4 bases at V and 5 bases at J, with 10 bases between. This CDR3 contains 13 residues. Germline V gene data show CDR1 as LGHDT and CDR2 as YNNKEL (reference sequence). The CDR3 sequence: CASSLPPQDTQYF. CDR3 sequence (DNA): TGTGCCAGCAGCCTCCCCCCACAAGATACGCAGTATTTT.